Reported below is one TCR beta chain. Its antigen is not identified. This specimen comes from a study of T cell responses to AZD1222 COVID-19 vaccine. Regarding the study as a whole: Reportedly, close to half of spike-specific TCRs are directed against unmutated variant regions. A rise in Spike-specific TCR breadth and depth followed two AZD1222 doses. Regions 160-218 and 743-854 dominated among vaccine-associated CD4 TCRs spanning spike. None of the repertoires were sampled until the peak T cell response had passed.

Profiled with immunoSEQ multiplex PCR; TCRdb holds only in-frame clones, not every one. The table shows 150,000 or so clones, with about nine tenths occurring only once. The specimen comprised peripheral blood, sampled on day 0 of AZD1222 vaccination. The sequence was obtained from an adult in good health.

CDR3 protein: CASSPGVGSDTQYF. The CDR3 nucleotides read TGCGCCAGCAGCCCGGGGGTGGGTTCGGATACGCAGTATTTT. The chain has TRBV5-1 and TRBJ2-3, with D possibly being TRBD2 (6 bases). Germline V lookup: CDR1 SGHRS, CDR2 YFSETQ. The CDR3 totals 14 residues. V dropped 4 bases and J dropped 6 bases, with 15 bases sitting between them.